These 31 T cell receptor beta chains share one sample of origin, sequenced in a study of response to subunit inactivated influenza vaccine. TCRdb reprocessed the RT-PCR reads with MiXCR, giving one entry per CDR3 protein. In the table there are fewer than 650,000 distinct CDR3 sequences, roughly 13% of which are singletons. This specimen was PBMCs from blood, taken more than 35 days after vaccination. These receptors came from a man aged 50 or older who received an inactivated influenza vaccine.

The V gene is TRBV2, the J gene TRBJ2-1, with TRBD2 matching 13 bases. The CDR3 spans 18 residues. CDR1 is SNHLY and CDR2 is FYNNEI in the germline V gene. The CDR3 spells CTFCLPGLAGDSYNEQFF. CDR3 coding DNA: TGTACCTTCTGTTTACCCGGACTAGCGGGGGACTCCTACAATGAGCAGTTCTTC.

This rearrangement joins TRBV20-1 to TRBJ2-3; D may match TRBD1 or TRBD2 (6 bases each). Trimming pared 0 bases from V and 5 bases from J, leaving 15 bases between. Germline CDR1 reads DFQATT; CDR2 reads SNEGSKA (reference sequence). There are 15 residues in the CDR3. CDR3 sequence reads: CSARDTGGAGDTQYF. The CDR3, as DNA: TGCAGTGCTAGAGACACCGGGGGCGCGGGAGATACGCAGTATTTT.

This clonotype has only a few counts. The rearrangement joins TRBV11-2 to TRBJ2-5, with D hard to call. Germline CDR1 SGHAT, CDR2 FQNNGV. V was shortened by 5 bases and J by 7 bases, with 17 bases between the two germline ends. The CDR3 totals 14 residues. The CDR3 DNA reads TGTGCCAGCAGCCCCATCGAAGGAGTGGTGACCCAGTACTTC. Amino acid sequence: CASSPIEGVVTQYF.

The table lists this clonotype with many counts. The DNA of the CDR3 is TGTGCCAGCAGTTTGTCTAACCAAGAGACCCAGTACTTC. It specifies CASSLSNQETQYF. The V and J genes are TRBV12-3 or TRBV12-4 and TRBJ2-5, with D unresolved. CDR3 length equals 13 residues. V lost 3 bases to trimming and J lost 0 bases, with 5 bases between them.

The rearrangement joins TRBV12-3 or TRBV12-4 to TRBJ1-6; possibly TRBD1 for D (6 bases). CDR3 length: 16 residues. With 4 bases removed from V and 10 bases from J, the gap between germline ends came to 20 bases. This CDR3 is CASSWSGAPGGSPLHF. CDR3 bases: TGTGCCAGCAGTTGGTCGGGGGCACCTGGGGGGTCACCCCTCCACTTT.

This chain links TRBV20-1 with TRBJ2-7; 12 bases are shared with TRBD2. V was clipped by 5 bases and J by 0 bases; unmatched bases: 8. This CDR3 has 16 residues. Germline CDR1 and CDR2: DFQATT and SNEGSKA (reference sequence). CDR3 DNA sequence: TGCAGTGCTGACACGAGGACTAGCGGGGTCTCCTACGAGCAGTACTTC. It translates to CSADTRTSGVSYEQYF.

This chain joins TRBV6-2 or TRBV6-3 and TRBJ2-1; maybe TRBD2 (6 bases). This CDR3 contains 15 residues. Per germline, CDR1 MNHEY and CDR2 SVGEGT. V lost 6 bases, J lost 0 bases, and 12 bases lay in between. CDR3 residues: CASRGTGSSYNEQFF. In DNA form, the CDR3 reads TGTGCCAGCAGGGGGACCGGGAGCTCCTACAATGAGCAGTTCTTC.

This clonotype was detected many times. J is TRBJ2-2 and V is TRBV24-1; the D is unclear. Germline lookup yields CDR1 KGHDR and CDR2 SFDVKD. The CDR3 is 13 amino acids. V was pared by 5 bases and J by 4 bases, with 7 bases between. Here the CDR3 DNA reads TGTGCCACCAGTGCCTTAACCACCGGGGAGCTGTTTTTT. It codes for CATSALTTGELFF.

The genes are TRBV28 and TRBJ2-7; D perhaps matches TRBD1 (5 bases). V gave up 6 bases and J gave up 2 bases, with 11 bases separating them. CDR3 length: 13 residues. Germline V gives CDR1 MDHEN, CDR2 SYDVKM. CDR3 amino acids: CASSRDLAYEQYF. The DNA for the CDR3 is TGTGCCAGCAGCAGGGATCTGGCCTACGAGCAGTACTTC.

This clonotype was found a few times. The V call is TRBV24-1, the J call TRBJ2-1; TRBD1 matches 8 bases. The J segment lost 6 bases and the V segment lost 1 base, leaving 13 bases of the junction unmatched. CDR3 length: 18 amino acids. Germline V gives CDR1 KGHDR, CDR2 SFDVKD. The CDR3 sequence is CATSDFRTGFEFSNEQFF. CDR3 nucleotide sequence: TGTGCCACCAGTGATTTTAGGACAGGGTTCGAGTTTTCCAATGAGCAGTTCTTC.

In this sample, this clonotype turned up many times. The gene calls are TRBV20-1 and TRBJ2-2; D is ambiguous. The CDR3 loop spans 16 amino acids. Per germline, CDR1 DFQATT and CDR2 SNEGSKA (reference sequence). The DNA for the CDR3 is TGCAGCACACATAAGGGCGAAGGGCGGAACACCGGGGAGCTGTTTTTT. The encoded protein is CSTHKGEGRNTGELFF.

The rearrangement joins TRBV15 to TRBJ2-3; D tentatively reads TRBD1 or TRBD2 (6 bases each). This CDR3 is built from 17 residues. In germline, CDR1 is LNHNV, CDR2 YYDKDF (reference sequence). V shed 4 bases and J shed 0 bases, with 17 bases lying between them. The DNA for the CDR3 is TGTGCCACCAGCAAGACGGGGGCGAACCCTAGCACAGATACGCAGTATTTT. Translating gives CATSKTGANPSTDTQYF. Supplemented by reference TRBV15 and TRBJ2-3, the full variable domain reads DAMVIQNPRYQVTQFGKPVTLSCSQTLNHNVMYWYQQKSSQAPKLLFHYYDKDFNNEADTPDNFQSRRPNTSFCFLDIRSPGLGDTAMYLCATSKTGANPSTDTQYFGPGTRLTVL.

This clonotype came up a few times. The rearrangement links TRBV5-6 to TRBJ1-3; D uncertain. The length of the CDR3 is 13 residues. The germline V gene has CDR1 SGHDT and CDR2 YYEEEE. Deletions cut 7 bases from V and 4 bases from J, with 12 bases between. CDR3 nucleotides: TGTGCCAGCTCCTACCGGGGAGGAAACACCATATATTTT. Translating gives CASSYRGGNTIYF. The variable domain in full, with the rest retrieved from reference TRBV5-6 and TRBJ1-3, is DAGVTQSPTHLIKTRGQQVTLRCSPKSGHDTVSWYQQALGQGPQFIFQYYEEEERQRGNFPDRFSGHQFPNYSSELNVNALLLGDSALYLCASSYRGGNTIYFGEGSWLTVV.

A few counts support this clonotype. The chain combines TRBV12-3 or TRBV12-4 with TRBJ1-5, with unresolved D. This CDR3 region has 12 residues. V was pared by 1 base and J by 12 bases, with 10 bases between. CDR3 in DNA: TGTGCCAGCAGTTTAGGAACGTCTCTCCAGCATTTT. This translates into CASSLGTSLQHF.

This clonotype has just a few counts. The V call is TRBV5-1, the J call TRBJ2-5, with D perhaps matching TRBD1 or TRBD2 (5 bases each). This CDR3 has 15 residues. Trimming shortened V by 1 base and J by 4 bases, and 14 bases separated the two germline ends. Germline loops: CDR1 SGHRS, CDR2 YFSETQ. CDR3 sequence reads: CASSLTGLGGETQYF. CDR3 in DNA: TGCGCCAGCAGCTTGACTGGACTTGGGGGAGAGACCCAGTACTTC.

CDR3 in DNA: TGTGCCAGCACCAAAGGACAGGGTGGCAATGAGCAGTTCTTC. As protein: CASTKGQGGNEQFF. The chain joins TRBV4-2 to TRBJ2-1, with TRBD1 matching over 8 bases. The CDR3 is 14 amino acids. The germline V gene has CDR1 LGHNA and CDR2 YNFKEQ. After removal of 7 bases from V and 6 bases from J, the junction contained 8 bases not matched to a gene.

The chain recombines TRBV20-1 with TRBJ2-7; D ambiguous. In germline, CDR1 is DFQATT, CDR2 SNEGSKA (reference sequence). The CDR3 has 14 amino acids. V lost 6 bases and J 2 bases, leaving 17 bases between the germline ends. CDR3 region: CSAEASMNPYEQYF. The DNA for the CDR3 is TGCAGTGCCGAGGCCTCCATGAACCCCTACGAGCAGTACTTC.

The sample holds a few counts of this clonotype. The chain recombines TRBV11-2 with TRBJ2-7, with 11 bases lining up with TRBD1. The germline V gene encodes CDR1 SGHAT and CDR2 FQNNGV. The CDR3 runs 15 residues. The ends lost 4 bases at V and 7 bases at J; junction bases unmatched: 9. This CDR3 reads CASSSEGQGGVEQYF. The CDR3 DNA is TGTGCCAGCAGCTCAGAGGGACAGGGGGGGGTGGAGCAGTACTTC.

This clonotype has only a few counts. The CDR3 DNA reads as TGCAGTGCTCCCGGACAGCTAGCCAAAAACATTCAGTACTTC. Protein: CSAPGQLAKNIQYF. The V call is TRBV20-1, the J call TRBJ2-4, with D tentatively TRBD1 (6 bases). This CDR3 comprises 14 residues. Deletions cut 5 bases from V and 0 bases from J, with 11 bases between. Germline V CDR1 and CDR2: DFQATT, SNEGSKA (reference sequence).

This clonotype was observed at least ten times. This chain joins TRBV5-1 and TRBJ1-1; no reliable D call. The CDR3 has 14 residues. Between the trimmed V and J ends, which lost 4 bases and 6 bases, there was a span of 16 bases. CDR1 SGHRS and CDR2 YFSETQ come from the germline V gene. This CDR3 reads CASSAGLREPEAFF. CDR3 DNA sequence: TGCGCCAGCAGCGCTGGACTCCGTGAACCTGAAGCTTTCTTT.

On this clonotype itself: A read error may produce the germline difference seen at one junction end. The DNA for the CDR3 is TGTGCCAGCAGCCGGGACAGGGCTAATGAAAAACTGTATTTT. Protein: CASSRDRANEKLYF. The rearrangement joins TRBV4-2 to TRBJ1-4; 9 bases match TRBD1. The germline CDR1 and CDR2 sequences are LGHNA and YNFKEQ. The CDR3 is made up of 14 amino acids.

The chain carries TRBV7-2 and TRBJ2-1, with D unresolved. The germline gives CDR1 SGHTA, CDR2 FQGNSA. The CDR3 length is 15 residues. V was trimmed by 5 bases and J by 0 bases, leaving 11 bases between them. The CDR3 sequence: CASSPDGVSYNEQFF. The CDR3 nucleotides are TGTGCCAGCAGCCCCGACGGCGTCTCCTACAATGAGCAGTTCTTC.

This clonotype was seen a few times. The CDR3: CASRAYRGYNEQFF. In DNA, the CDR3 is TGTGCCAGCAGAGCATACAGGGGTTACAATGAGCAGTTCTTC. The chain recombines TRBV6-1 with TRBJ2-1; TRBD1 agrees at 7 bases. There are 14 residues in the CDR3. Germline V gives CDR1 MNHNS, CDR2 SASEGT. Germline trimming cut 6 bases from V and 4 bases from J; bases unmatched to any gene: 6.

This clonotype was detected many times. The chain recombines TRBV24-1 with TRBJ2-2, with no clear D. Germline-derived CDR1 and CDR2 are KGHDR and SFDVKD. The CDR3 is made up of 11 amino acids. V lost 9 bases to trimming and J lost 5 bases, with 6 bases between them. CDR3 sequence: CATSETGELFF. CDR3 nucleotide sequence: TGTGCCACCTCAGAGACCGGGGAGCTGTTTTTT.

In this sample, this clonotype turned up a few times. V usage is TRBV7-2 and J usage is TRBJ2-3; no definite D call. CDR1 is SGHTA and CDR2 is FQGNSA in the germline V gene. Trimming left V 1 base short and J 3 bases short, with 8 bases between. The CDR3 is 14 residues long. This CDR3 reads CASSLERRTDTQYF. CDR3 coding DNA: TGTGCCAGCAGCTTAGAGAGACGAACAGATACGCAGTATTTT.

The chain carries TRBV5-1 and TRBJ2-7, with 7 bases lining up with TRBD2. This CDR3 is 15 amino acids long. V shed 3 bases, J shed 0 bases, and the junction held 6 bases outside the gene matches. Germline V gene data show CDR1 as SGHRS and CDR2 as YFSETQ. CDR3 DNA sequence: TGCGCCAGCAGCTCCGGAACTAGCGCCTCCTACGAGCAGTACTTC. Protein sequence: CASSSGTSASYEQYF.

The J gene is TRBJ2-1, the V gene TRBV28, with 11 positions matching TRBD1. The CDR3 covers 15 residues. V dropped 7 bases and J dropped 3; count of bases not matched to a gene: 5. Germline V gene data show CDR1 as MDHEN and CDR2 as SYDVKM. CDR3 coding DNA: TGTGCCAGCACCCCGGGGACAGGGGGCTACAATGAGCAGTTCTTC. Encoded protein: CASTPGTGGYNEQFF.

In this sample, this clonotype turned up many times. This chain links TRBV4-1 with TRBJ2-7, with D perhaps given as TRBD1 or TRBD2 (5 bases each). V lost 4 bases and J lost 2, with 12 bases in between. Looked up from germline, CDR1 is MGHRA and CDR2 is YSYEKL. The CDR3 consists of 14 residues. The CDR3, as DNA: TGCGCCAGCAGCCCATGGGACGGGACCTACGAGCAGTACTTC. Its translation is CASSPWDGTYEQYF.

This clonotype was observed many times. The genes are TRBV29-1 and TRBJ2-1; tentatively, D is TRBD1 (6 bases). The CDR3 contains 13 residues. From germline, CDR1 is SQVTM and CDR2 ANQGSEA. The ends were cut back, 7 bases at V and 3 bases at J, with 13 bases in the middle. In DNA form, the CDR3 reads TGCAGCGCCGGGACACCACGCTACAATGAGCAGTTCTTC. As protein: CSAGTPRYNEQFF.

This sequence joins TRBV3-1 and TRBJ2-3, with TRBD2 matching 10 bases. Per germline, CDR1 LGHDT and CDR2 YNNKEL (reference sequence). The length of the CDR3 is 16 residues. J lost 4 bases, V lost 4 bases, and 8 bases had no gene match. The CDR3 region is CASSPLGLASADTQYF. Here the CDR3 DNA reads TGTGCCAGCAGCCCGTTGGGACTAGCGAGTGCAGATACGCAGTATTTT.

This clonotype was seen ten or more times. CDR3 protein: CASSLDWGQETQYF. The CDR3 nucleotides read TGTGCCAGCAGCTTAGACTGGGGACAAGAGACCCAGTACTTC. This chain links TRBV7-9 with TRBJ2-5; D call uncertain. Germline V lookup: CDR1 SEHNR, CDR2 FQNEAQ (reference sequence). V lost 1 base and J 2 bases, leaving 8 bases between the germline ends. The CDR3 sequence is 14 residues long.